This T cell receptor (beta chain) was captured in a study of shared T cell receptors in the human thymus. Looked up from germline, CDR1 is LNHDA and CDR2 is SQIVND (reference sequence). The V gene end was trimmed by 3 bases and the J gene end by 2 bases; junction bases not matched to a gene: 6. The CDR3 has 17 amino acids. Profiling relied on immunoSEQ multiplex PCR, and the TCRdb table lists in-frame clones only, not all of them. The repertoire includes some 700,000 clones, 70% to 90% of them detected once, and around 0.0099% sits in the top ten. This sample also appeared in a second study, on human thymus T cells. That paper notes: Healthy Finnish infants having corrective surgery for congenital heart defects served as donors. Resections removed during corrective heart surgery provided the thymus tissue used.

Sequences were obtained from thymocytes. The chain employs TRBV19 and TRBJ2-2, with 10 bases matching TRBD2. The TCR sequence derives from a boy under three years old with a congenital heart defect. For the CDR3, the DNA is TGTGCCAGTAGTATCGGACTAGCGGCTATAAACACCGGGGAGCTGTTTTTT. Encoded protein: CASSIGLAAINTGELFF.